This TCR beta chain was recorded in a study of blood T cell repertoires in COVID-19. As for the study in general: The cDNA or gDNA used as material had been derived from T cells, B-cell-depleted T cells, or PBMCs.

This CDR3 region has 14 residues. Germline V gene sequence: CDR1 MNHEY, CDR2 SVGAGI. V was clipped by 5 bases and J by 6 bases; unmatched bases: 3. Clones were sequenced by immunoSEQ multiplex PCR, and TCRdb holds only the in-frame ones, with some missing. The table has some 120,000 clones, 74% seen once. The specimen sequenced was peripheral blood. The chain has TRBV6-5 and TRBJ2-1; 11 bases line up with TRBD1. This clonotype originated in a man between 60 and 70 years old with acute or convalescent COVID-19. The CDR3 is CASSRDRGGNEQFF. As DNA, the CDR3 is TGTGCCAGCAGTAGGGACAGGGGGGGCAATGAGCAGTTCTTC.